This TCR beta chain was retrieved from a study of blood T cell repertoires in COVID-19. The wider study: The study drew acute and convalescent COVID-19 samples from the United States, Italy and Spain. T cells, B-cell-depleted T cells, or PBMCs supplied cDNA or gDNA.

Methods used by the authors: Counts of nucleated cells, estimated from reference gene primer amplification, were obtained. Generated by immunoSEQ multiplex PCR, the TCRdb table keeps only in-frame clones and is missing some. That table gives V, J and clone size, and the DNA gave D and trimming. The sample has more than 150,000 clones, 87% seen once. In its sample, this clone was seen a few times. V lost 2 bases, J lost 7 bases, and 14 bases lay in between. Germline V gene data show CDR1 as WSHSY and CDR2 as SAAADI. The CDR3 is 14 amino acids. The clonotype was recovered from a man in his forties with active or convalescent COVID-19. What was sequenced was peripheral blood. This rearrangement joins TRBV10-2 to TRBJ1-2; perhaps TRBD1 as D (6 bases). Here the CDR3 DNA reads TGCGCCAGCAGTGAGCAGCGGGGGCGGGGTGGCTACACCTTC. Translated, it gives CASSEQRGRGGYTF.